This T cell receptor (beta chain) stems from a study of technical replicates of blood from a few donors (dated by TCRdb to about 2017). Measured from the cysteine to the phenylalanine, the CDR3 is 13 residues long. CDR3 DNA only is kept here, 39 bases in frame from base 1. From the germline V gene, CDR1 is SNHLY and CDR2 is FYNNEI. V gives up 3 bases and J gives up 2 bases, and the segment between their germline ends measures 7 bases. Turning to this clone: Its cognate antigen has yet to be identified. There are no base qualities to consult, and no much larger clone falls within one base.

The library relied on the immunoSEQ multiplex PCR assay. Held by TCRdb, this immuneACCESS table contains in-frame sequences only and omits some clones. Under half of the omission traces to an unresolved V gene where checked; the cause of the rest is unknown. The sample table records about 82,000 clones; approximately 94% of these occur just once. The ten biggest clones cover approximately 0.42% of the sample. This TCR derives from a human donor in good health. The chain was built from TRBV2 and TRBJ1-2; the D gene is perhaps TRBD1, on 5 matching bases. Sequencing input: T cells isolated from PBMCs. The DNA reads TGTGCCAGCAGTGAGGGGGGGAACTATGGCTACACCTTC. Its coded protein is CASSEGGNYGYTF.